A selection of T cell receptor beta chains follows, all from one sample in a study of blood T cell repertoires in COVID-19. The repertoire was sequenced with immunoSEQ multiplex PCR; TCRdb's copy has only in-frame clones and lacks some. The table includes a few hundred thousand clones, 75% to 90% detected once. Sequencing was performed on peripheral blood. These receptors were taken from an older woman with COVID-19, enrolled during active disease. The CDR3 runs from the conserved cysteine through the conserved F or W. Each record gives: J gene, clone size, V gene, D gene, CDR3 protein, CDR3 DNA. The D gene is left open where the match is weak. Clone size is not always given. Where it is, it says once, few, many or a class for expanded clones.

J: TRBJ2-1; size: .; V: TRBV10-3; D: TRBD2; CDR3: CAISEWGVSGSTSYNEQFF; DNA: TGTGCCATCAGTGAATGGGGTGTTAGCGGGAGCACGTCCTACAATGAGCAGTTCTTC
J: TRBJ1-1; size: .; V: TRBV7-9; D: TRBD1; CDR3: CASSLFVPGGVRAFF; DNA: TGTGCCAGCAGCTTATTTGTTCCAGGGGGCGTACGAGCTTTCTTT
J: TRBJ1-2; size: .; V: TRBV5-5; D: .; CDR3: CASSLPGTNYGYTF; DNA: TGTGCCAGCAGCTTGCCAGGGACTAACTATGGCTACACCTTC
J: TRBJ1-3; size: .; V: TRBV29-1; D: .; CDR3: CSVGSGENTIYF; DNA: TGCAGCGTTGGAAGCGGGGAAAACACCATATATTTT
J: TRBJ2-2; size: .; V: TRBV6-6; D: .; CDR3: CGGATGTGELFF; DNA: TGTGGCGGAGCAACTGGTACCGGGGAGCTGTTTTTT
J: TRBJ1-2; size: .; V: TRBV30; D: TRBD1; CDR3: CAWSVTGGQGRGGYTF; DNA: TGTGCCTGGAGTGTCACCGGCGGACAGGGGCGCGGTGGCTACACCTTC
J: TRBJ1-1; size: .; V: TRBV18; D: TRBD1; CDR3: CASSPSTGGTEAFF; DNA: TGTGCCAGCTCACCTTCTACAGGGGGCACTGAAGCTTTCTTT
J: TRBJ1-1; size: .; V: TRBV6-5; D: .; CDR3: CATKGRGQSNTEAFF; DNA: TGTGCCACCAAGGGTAGAGGGCAGTCGAACACTGAAGCTTTCTTT
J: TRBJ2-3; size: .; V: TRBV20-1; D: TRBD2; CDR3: CSASRASGSTDTQYF; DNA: TGCAGTGCTAGTCGGGCTAGCGGTAGCACAGATACGCAGTATTTT
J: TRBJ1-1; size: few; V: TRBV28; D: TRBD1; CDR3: CASSSQGAMNTEAFF; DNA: TGTGCCAGCAGTTCCCAGGGGGCCATGAACACTGAAGCTTTCTTT
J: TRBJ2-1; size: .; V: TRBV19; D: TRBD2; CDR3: CASSPRTSGNYNEQFF; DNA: TGTGCCAGTAGTCCCCGGACTAGCGGGAATTACAATGAGCAGTTCTTC
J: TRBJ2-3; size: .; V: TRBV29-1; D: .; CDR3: CSVDSGTDTQYF; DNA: TGCAGCGTTGATAGCGGAACAGATACGCAGTATTTT
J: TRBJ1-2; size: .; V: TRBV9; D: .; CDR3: CASSGPHYGYTF; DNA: TGTGCCAGCTCAGGGCCGCACTATGGCTACACCTTC
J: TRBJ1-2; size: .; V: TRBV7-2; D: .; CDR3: CASSSKQGTGYGYTF; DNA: TGTGCCAGCAGCTCGAAACAGGGCACGGGCTATGGCTACACCTTC
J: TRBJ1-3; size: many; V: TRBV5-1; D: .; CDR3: CASSLTAGSGNTIYF; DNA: TGCGCCAGCAGCTTGACGGCAGGCTCTGGAAACACCATATATTTT
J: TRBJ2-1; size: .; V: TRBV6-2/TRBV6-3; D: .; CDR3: CASSYGAGGAYNEQFF; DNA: TGTGCCAGCAGTTACGGGGCAGGAGGGGCCTACAATGAGCAGTTCTTC
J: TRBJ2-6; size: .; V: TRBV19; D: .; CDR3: CATSWDILRTGANVLTF; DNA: TGTGCCACCTCCTGGGACATACTACGAACTGGGGCCAACGTCCTGACTTTC
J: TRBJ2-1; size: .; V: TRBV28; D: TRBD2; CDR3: CASSFRGRASYNEQFF; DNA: TGTGCCAGCAGTTTTCGCGGGAGGGCCTCCTACAATGAGCAGTTCTTC
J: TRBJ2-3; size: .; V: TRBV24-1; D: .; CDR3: CATGTGSDTQYF; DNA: TGTGCCACCGGTACGGGGTCAGATACGCAGTATTTT
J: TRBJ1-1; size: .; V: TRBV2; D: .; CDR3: CASGSGPNTEAFF; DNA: TGTGCCAGCGGCTCAGGGCCGAACACTGAAGCTTTCTTT
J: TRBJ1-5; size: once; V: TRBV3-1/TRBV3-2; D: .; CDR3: CASSQAGGQPQHF; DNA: TGTGCCAGCAGCCAAGCAGGAGGTCAGCCCCAGCATTTT
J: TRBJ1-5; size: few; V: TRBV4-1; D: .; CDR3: CASSQTTVSNQPQHF; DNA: TGCGCCAGCAGCCAAACGACAGTTAGCAATCAGCCCCAGCATTTT
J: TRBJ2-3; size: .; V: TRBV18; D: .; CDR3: CASSLSGTDTQYF; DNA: TGTGCCAGCTCACTCAGTGGCACAGATACGCAGTATTTT
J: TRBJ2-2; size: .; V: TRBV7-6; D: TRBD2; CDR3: CASSSGLAGTGELFF; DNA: TGTGCCAGCAGCTCGGGACTAGCGGGCACCGGGGAGCTGTTTTTT
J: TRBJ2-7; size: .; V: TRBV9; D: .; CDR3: CASSVTPEPYYEQYF; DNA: TGTGCCAGCAGCGTCACACCGGAGCCGTACTACGAGCAGTACTTC
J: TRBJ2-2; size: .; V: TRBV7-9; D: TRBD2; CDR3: CAIPPLLAGNTGELFF; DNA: TGTGCCATCCCTCCCTTGCTAGCGGGAAACACCGGGGAGCTGTTTTTT
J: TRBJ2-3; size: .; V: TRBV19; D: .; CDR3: CASSMEINTQYF; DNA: TGTGCCAGTAGTATGGAGATTAATACGCAGTATTTT
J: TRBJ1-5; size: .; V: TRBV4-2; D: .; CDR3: CASSQDGPGVQPQHF; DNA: TGTGCCAGCAGCCAAGATGGTCCCGGGGTCCAGCCCCAGCATTTT
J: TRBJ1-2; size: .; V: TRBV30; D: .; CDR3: CAWSVRARGTYGYTF; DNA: TGTGCCTGGAGTGTCCGGGCCAGGGGAACCTATGGCTACACCTTC
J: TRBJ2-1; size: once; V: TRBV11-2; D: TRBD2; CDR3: CASSALSGRAGNEQFF; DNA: TGTGCCAGCAGCGCGTTAAGCGGGAGGGCCGGGAATGAGCAGTTCTTC
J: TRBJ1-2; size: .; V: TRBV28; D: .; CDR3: CASSLLRVIGSDYGYTF; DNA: TGTGCCAGCAGTTTATTGAGGGTTATCGGTTCAGACTATGGCTACACCTTC
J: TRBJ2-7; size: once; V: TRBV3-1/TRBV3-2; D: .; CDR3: CASSQDLLVGREQYF; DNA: TGTGCCAGCAGCCAAGATTTACTAGTTGGGCGAGAGCAGTACTTC
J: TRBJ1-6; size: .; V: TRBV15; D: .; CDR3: CATEGGDVNNSPLHF; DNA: TGTGCCACGGAAGGCGGGGACGTCAATAATTCACCCCTCCACTTT
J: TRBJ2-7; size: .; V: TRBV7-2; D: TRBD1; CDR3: CASSLFRDRAPLEQYF; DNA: TGTGCCAGCAGCTTATTCCGGGACAGGGCCCCCTTAGAGCAGTACTTC
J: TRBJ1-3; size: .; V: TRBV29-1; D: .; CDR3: CSVRSPGNTIYF; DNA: TGCAGCGTTCGTTCCCCTGGAAACACCATATATTTT
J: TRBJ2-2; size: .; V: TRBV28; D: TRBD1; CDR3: CASSFRQGVVIYTGELFF; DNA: TGTGCCAGCAGTTTTCGACAGGGGGTAGTAATTTACACCGGGGAGCTGTTTTTT
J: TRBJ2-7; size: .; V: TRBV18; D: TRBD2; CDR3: CASSPPQLAVAYEQYF; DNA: TGTGCCAGCTCACCACCCCAACTAGCGGTGGCCTACGAGCAGTACTTC
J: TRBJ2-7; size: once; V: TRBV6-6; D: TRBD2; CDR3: CASSYGNQREGHEQYF; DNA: TGTGCCAGCAGTTACGGTAACCAGCGGGAGGGCCACGAGCAGTACTTC
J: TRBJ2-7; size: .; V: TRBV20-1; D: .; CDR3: CSARTQFEQYF; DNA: TGCAGTGCTAGAACCCAGTTCGAGCAGTACTTC
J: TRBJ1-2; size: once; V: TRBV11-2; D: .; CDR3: CASSPSTPGYGYTF; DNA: TGTGCCAGCAGCCCCTCCACTCCTGGCTATGGCTACACCTTC
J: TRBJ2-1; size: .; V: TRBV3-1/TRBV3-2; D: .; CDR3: CASSRSTSNEQFF; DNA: TGTGCCAGCAGCCGTTCGACTAGCAATGAGCAGTTCTTC
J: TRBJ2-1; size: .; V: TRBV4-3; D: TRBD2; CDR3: CASSQDRASGLNEQFF; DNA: TGCGCCAGCAGCCAAGATCGGGCTAGCGGGTTGAATGAGCAGTTCTTC
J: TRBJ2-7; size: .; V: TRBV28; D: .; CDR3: CASRYGDYEQYF; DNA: TGTGCCAGCAGATATGGAGACTACGAGCAGTACTTC
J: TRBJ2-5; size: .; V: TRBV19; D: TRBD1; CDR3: CASSMDRVQETQYF; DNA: TGTGCCAGTAGTATGGACAGGGTCCAAGAGACCCAGTACTTC
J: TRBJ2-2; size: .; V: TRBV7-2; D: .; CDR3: CASSLGVAANTGELFF; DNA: TGTGCCAGCAGCTTAGGGGTAGCGGCCAACACCGGGGAGCTGTTTTTT
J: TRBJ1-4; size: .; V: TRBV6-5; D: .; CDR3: CASRKASPGGEKLFF; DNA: TGTGCCAGCAGAAAGGCGTCTCCAGGCGGGGAAAAACTGTTTTTT
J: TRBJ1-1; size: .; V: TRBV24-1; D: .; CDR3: CATSRGQNTEAFF; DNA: TGTGCCACCAGCAGGGGCCAGAACACTGAAGCTTTCTTT
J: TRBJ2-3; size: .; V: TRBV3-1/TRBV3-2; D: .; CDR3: CASSQDGLANTQYF; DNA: TGTGCCAGCAGCCAAGATGGCCTAGCAAATACGCAGTATTTT
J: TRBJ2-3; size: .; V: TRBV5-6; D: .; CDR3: CASSLAGTDTQYF; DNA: TGTGCCAGCAGCTTGGCCGGCACAGATACGCAGTATTTT
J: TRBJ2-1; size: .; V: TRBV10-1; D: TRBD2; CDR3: CASSAGGGYEQFF; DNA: TGCGCCAGCAGCGCGGGAGGTGGGTACGAGCAGTTCTTC
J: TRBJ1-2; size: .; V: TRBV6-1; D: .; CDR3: CASSALPGQANYGYTF; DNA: TGTGCCAGCAGTGCCCTTCCGGGACAAGCTAACTATGGCTACACCTTC
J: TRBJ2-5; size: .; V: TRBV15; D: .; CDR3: CATSRSNYRQETQYF; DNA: TGTGCCACCAGCAGGTCGAACTACCGCCAAGAGACCCAGTACTTC
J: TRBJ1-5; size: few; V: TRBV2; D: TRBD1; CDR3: CASSPDRGPNQPQHF; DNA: TGTGCCAGCAGTCCCGACAGGGGACCTAATCAGCCCCAGCATTTT
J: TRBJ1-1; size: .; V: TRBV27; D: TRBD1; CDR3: CASSNRGGNTEAFF; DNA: TGTGCCAGCAGTAACAGGGGGGGGAACACTGAAGCTTTCTTT
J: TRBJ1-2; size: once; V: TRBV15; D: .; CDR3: CATSREVRYGYTF; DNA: TGTGCCACCAGCAGAGAGGTCAGATATGGCTACACCTTC